A selection of T cell receptor beta chains follows, all from one sample in a study of shared clonotypes between healthy human individuals. The data were produced by immunoSEQ multiplex PCR, yet TCRdb's version contains in-frame clones alone and is incomplete. The sample lists 2,100,000 or so clones, approximately 95% occurring once. The material sequenced was naive CD4+ T cells sorted from blood. The source of these receptors is a man in his late teens or twenties in good health. CDR3s include the opening cysteine and the closing phenylalanine or tryptophan. The order of the fields is CDR3 length, J gene, clone size, V gene, D gene, CDR3 protein, CDR3 DNA. D genes are given only for firm matches. Only some rows state a clone size, as once, few, many or a class for expanded clones.

len: 15
j_gene: TRBJ2-2
abundance: -
v_gene: TRBV5-1
d_gene: -
CDR3aa: CASSFGGVVSGELFF
CDR3nt: TGCGCCAGCAGCTTCGGGGGAGTAGTCTCCGGGGAGCTGTTTTTT

len: 11
j_gene: TRBJ2-1
abundance: -
v_gene: TRBV11-3
d_gene: -
CDR3aa: CASSTNGEQFF
CDR3nt: TGTGCCAGCAGCACGAATGGTGAGCAGTTCTTC

len: 15
j_gene: TRBJ2-3
abundance: -
v_gene: TRBV25-1
d_gene: -
CDR3aa: CASSPGGRNTDTQYF
CDR3nt: TGTGCCAGCAGCCCAGGAGGGCGTAACACAGATACGCAGTATTTT

len: 14
j_gene: TRBJ2-7
abundance: -
v_gene: TRBV2
d_gene: -
CDR3aa: CASSEQGSGDEQYF
CDR3nt: TGTGCCAGCAGTGAGCAGGGATCCGGCGACGAGCAGTACTTC

len: 12
j_gene: TRBJ2-5
abundance: -
v_gene: TRBV5-1
d_gene: -
CDR3aa: CASSRQGETQYF
CDR3nt: TGCGCCAGCAGCCGTCAGGGAGAGACCCAGTACTTC

len: 15
j_gene: TRBJ2-3
abundance: -
v_gene: TRBV29-1
d_gene: TRBD2
CDR3aa: CSASPGTSSTDTQYF
CDR3nt: TGCAGCGCTTCGCCGGGGACTAGCAGCACAGATACGCAGTATTTT

len: 15
j_gene: TRBJ2-7
abundance: -
v_gene: TRBV6-5
d_gene: TRBD2
CDR3aa: CASSPGTSGSYEQYF
CDR3nt: TGTGCCAGCAGCCCCGGGACTAGCGGGAGCTACGAGCAGTACTTC

len: 11
j_gene: TRBJ2-7
abundance: -
v_gene: TRBV20-1
d_gene: -
CDR3aa: CSARRNYEQYF
CDR3nt: TGCAGTGCTAGGAGGAACTACGAGCAGTACTTC

len: 15
j_gene: TRBJ2-1
abundance: -
v_gene: TRBV27
d_gene: -
CDR3aa: CASSYSGNSYNEQFF
CDR3nt: TGTGCCAGCTCATACTCCGGGAACTCCTACAATGAGCAGTTCTTC

len: 15
j_gene: TRBJ2-7
abundance: -
v_gene: TRBV4-1
d_gene: -
CDR3aa: CASSQAQGTPYEQYF
CDR3nt: TGCGCCAGCAGCCAAGCGCAGGGAACTCCCTACGAGCAGTACTTC

len: 13
j_gene: TRBJ1-3
abundance: -
v_gene: TRBV19
d_gene: TRBD1
CDR3aa: CASPDRAGNTIYF
CDR3nt: TGTGCCAGCCCCGACAGGGCTGGAAACACCATATATTTT

len: 16
j_gene: TRBJ1-6
abundance: -
v_gene: TRBV6-5
d_gene: -
CDR3aa: CASSSEAGTLNSPLHF
CDR3nt: TGTGCCAGCAGTTCCGAGGCAGGCACCCTTAATTCACCCCTCCACTTT

len: 12
j_gene: TRBJ1-3
abundance: -
v_gene: TRBV7-8
d_gene: -
CDR3aa: CASSLLGNTIYF
CDR3nt: TGTGCCAGCAGCTTACTCGGAAACACCATATATTTT

len: 15
j_gene: TRBJ1-6
abundance: -
v_gene: TRBV6-6
d_gene: -
CDR3aa: CASSSGASYNSPLHF
CDR3nt: TGTGCCAGCAGTTCAGGGGCGTCCTATAATTCACCCCTCCACTTT

len: 15
j_gene: TRBJ1-4
abundance: -
v_gene: TRBV28
d_gene: -
CDR3aa: CASSRGTWGEEKLFF
CDR3nt: TGTGCCAGCAGTCGCGGGACATGGGGGGAGGAAAAACTGTTTTTT

len: 12
j_gene: TRBJ1-2
abundance: -
v_gene: TRBV28
d_gene: -
CDR3aa: CASSPLNYGYTF
CDR3nt: TGTGCCAGCAGTCCTCTTAACTATGGCTACACCTTC

len: 15
j_gene: TRBJ1-5
abundance: -
v_gene: TRBV18
d_gene: -
CDR3aa: CASSQTTASNQPQHF
CDR3nt: TGTGCCAGCTCACAGACGACAGCTAGCAATCAGCCCCAGCATTTT

len: 14
j_gene: TRBJ2-3
abundance: -
v_gene: TRBV5-6
d_gene: -
CDR3aa: CASSLEAVTYTQYF
CDR3nt: TGTGCCAGCAGCTTAGAGGCAGTTACTTATACGCAGTATTTT

len: 13
j_gene: TRBJ1-1
abundance: -
v_gene: TRBV5-4
d_gene: -
CDR3aa: CASSLDTNTEAFF
CDR3nt: TGTGCCAGCAGCTTAGATACTAACACTGAAGCTTTCTTT

len: 14
j_gene: TRBJ1-6
abundance: few
v_gene: TRBV27
d_gene: TRBD1
CDR3aa: CASTLGQDNSPLHF
CDR3nt: TGTGCCAGCACACTGGGACAGGATAATTCACCCCTCCACTTT

len: 14
j_gene: TRBJ1-1
abundance: -
v_gene: TRBV5-1
d_gene: -
CDR3aa: CASSLRQTNTEAFF
CDR3nt: TGCGCCAGCAGCTTACGCCAGACGAACACTGAAGCTTTCTTT

len: 13
j_gene: TRBJ2-7
abundance: -
v_gene: TRBV15
d_gene: -
CDR3aa: CATRKDKTYEQYF
CDR3nt: TGTGCCACCAGGAAGGACAAGACCTACGAGCAGTACTTC

len: 16
j_gene: TRBJ2-7
abundance: -
v_gene: TRBV7-9
d_gene: TRBD2
CDR3aa: CASSQQLAGINYEQYF
CDR3nt: TGTGCCAGCAGCCAACAACTAGCGGGGATTAACTACGAGCAGTACTTC

len: 15
j_gene: TRBJ2-7
abundance: -
v_gene: TRBV10-1
d_gene: -
CDR3aa: CASSVGDRSTYEQYF
CDR3nt: TGCGCCAGCAGCGTCGGGGACCGTTCAACCTACGAGCAGTACTTC

len: 13
j_gene: TRBJ1-1
abundance: -
v_gene: TRBV18
d_gene: TRBD1
CDR3aa: CASSRDRDTEAFF
CDR3nt: TGTGCCAGCTCTCGAGACAGGGACACTGAAGCTTTCTTT

len: 15
j_gene: TRBJ1-2
abundance: -
v_gene: TRBV7-9
d_gene: -
CDR3aa: CASSLALGVPYGYTF
CDR3nt: TGTGCCAGCAGCTTAGCACTAGGGGTCCCCTATGGCTACACCTTC

len: 16
j_gene: TRBJ2-7
abundance: -
v_gene: TRBV7-2
d_gene: -
CDR3aa: CASSLVHTGSSYEQYF
CDR3nt: TGTGCCAGCAGCTTAGTCCATACCGGGAGCTCCTACGAGCAGTACTTC

len: 16
j_gene: TRBJ1-4
abundance: -
v_gene: TRBV5-1
d_gene: TRBD1
CDR3aa: CASSSGQGRPNEKLFF
CDR3nt: TGCGCCAGCAGCAGTGGACAGGGCAGGCCTAATGAAAAACTGTTTTTT